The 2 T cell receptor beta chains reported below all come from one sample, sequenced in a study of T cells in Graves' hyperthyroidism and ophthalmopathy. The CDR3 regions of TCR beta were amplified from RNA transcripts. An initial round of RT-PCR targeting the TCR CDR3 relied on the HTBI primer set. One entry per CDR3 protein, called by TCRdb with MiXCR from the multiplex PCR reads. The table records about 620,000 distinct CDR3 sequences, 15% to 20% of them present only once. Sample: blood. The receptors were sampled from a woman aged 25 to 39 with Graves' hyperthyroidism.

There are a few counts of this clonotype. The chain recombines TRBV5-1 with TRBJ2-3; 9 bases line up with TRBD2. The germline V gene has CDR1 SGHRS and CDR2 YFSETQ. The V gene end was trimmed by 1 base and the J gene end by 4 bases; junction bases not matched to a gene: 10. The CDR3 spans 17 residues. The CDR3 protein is CASSLNPHGGRADTQYF. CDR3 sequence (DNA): TGCGCCAGCAGCTTGAATCCGCATGGCGGGAGGGCAGATACGCAGTATTTT.

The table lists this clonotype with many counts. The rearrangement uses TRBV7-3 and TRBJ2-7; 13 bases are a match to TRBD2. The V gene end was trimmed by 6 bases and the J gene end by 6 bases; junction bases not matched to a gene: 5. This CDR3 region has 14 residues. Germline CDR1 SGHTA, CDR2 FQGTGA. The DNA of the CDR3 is TGTGCCAGCAGTCCAGGGACTAGCGGGACCGAGCAGTACTTC. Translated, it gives CASSPGTSGTEQYF.